This T cell receptor (beta chain) was observed in a study of T cell responses to AZD1222 COVID-19 vaccine. The study, taken as a whole, reports: Spike regions recognized by vaccine-associated CD4 TCRs spanned the protein, led by 160-218 and 743-854. Increased Spike-specific TCR breadth and depth were observed after two AZD1222 doses. In a largely white British group with more females than males, clonal diversity was possibly underestimated.

The data were produced by immunoSEQ multiplex PCR, yet TCRdb's version contains in-frame clones alone and is incomplete. The sample has 130,000 or so clones, 85% to 95% seen once. CDR1 and CDR2 from the germline V gene are LNHDA and SQIVND (reference sequence). The CDR3 has 13 amino acids. V trimming: 10 bases; J trimming: 8 bases; junction bases outside the gene matches: 10. This clone occurred a few times. Its target is not known. This sample comprised peripheral blood, obtained on day 0 of AZD1222 vaccination. The J gene is TRBJ1-2, the V gene TRBV19, with TRBD1 matching 10 bases. The TCR originated in an adult in good health. The CDR3 DNA sequence: TGTGCCACCACCGACAGGGGGCTTGAAGGCTACACCTTC. This encodes CATTDRGLEGYTF.